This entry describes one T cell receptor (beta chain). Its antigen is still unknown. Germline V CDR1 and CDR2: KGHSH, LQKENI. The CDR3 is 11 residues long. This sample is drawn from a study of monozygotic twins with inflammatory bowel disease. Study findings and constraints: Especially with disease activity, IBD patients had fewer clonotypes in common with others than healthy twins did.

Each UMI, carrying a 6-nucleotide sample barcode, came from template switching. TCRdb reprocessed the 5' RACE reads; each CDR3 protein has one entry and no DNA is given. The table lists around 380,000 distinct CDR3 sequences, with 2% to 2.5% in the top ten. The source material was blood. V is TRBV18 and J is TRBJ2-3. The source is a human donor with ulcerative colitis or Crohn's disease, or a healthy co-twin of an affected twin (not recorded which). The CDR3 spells CASHSTDTQYF.